This entry concerns a single T cell receptor (beta chain). Its matching antigen is unknown. The data were taken from a study of T cell repertoires in cytomegalovirus infection. The V gene's germline CDR1 is LNHNV and CDR2 YYDKDF (reference sequence). The CDR3 contains 17 residues. V was pared by 3 bases and J by 0 bases, with 11 bases of the junction left unmatched. TCRdb fed the reads into MiXCR, producing one record per CDR3 protein. The sample consists of approximately 340,000 distinct CDR3 sequences, 29% of them appearing once. Sample: cultured PBMCs, taken from culture after CMV antigen stimulation. The receptor's source is a human donor in good health (CMV status not recorded). Some clones in this sample may be carry-over from other donors' samples. The chain links TRBV15 to TRBJ2-7, with 7 nucleotides matching TRBD1. CDR3 sequence reads: CATSRALLRDSSYEQYF. In DNA, the CDR3 is TGTGCCACCAGCAGGGCGCTCCTCCGGGACAGCTCCTACGAGCAGTACTTC.